The source of this T cell receptor (beta chain) is a study of a mutant IDH1 vaccine in newly diagnosed glioma. V shed 5 bases, J shed 8 bases, and the junction held 13 bases outside the gene matches. The CDR3 length is 15 residues. Germline CDR1 SEHNR, CDR2 FQNEAQ (reference sequence). The assay was immunoSEQ multiplex PCR, and TCRdb's table has in-frame clones only and misses some. The table includes about 29,000 clones, 65% to 80% detected once. The time point was: week 35, safety follow-up. Every vaccine dose comprised 300 ug of mutant IDH1 20-mer peptide plus topical imiquimod. This clone turned up a few times. Its antigen is not identified.

Here the sequenced sample was PBMCs, taken from a glioma patient whose treatment included an IDH1 peptide vaccine. This TCR was recovered from a man aged 50-60 years with glioma. This chain uses TRBV7-9 with TRBJ1-1, with 8 nucleotides matching TRBD1. CDR3 bases: TGTGCCAGCAGCCCACGGGGGACAGGACCCAGGGAAGCTTTCTTT. Residues: CASSPRGTGPREAFF. Looking up the rest from reference TRBV7-9 and TRBJ1-1 gives the full variable domain: DTGVSQNPRHKITKRGQNVTFRCDPISEHNRLYWYRQTLGQGPEFLTYFQNEAQLEKSRLLSDRFSAERPKGSFSTLEIQRTEQGDSAMYLCASSPRGTGPREAFFGQGTRLTVV.